The T cell receptor (beta chain) described here comes from a study of shared T cell receptors in the human thymus. V dropped 0 bases and J dropped 0 bases, with 7 bases sitting between them. The CDR3 extends over 15 amino acids. Looked up from germline, CDR1 is SGHDT and CDR2 is YYEEEE. Sequenced by immunoSEQ multiplex PCR; TCRdb stores in-frame clones only, minus some. Of some 760,000 clones listed, 70% to 90% are singletons. These records were also assigned to another study, of human thymus T cells. That paper adds: Thymus specimens were resections from corrective heart surgery. Related research described thymic repertoires that were highly overlapping among unrelated individuals.

What was sequenced was thymocytes. V usage is TRBV5-6 and J usage is TRBJ1-5; weak D call: TRBD1 (6 bases). This TCR came from a girl in the first two years of life with a congenital heart defect. The CDR3 DNA reads TGTGCCAGCAGCTTGGGAGGGGGTAGCAATCAGCCCCAGCATTTT. It yields the protein CASSLGGGSNQPQHF.